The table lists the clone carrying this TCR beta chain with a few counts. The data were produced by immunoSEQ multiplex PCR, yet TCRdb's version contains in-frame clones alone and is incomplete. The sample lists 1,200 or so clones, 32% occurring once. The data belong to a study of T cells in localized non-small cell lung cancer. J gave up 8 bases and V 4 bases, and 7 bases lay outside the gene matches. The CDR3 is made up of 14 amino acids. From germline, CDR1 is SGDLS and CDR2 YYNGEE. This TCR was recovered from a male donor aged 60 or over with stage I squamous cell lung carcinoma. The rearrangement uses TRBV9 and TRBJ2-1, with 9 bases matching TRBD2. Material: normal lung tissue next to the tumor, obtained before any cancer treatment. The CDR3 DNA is TGTGCCAGCAGCCTAGCGGGGCCTCGCTATGAGCAGTTCTTC. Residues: CASSLAGPRYEQFF.